Each of the 5 T cell receptor beta chains below was sequenced from the same sample in a study of cytomegalovirus exposure and HLA in healthy donors (dated by TCRdb to 2016 to 2017). The library was made by the immunoSEQ multiplex PCR assay. For the multiplex PCR, a mixture combining 60 forward primers for TCR Vbeta segments and 13 reverse primers for TCR Jbeta segments was used. TCRdb carries this immuneACCESS record with in-frame sequences only. Its versions omit some clonotypes, under half of them owing to an unresolved V gene in the studies checked, with the rest unexplained. This sample comprises more than 90,000 clones, roughly 76% of them detected only once. Roughly 8% of the sample belongs to the ten largest clones. The source material was PBMCs. The receptors here all came from a human donor in good health.

The chain has TRBV20-1 and TRBJ2-2; perhaps TRBD2 as D (5 bases). The CDR3 is 11 residues long. The germline V gene has CDR1 DFQATT and CDR2 SNEGSKA (reference sequence). Trimming took 6 bases from V and 5 from J, leaving 7 bases between them. The CDR3 loop is CSATRTGELFF. The DNA of the CDR3 is TGCAGTGCAACTAGGACCGGGGAGCTGTTTTTT.

The rearrangement uses TRBV5-1 and TRBJ1-1; perhaps TRBD1 as D (6 bases). The V end was cut by 1 base, the J end by 4 bases, with 14 bases between. Per germline, CDR1 SGHRS and CDR2 YFSETQ. This CDR3 contains 15 residues. In DNA, the CDR3 is TGCGCCAGCAGCTTGTCGGTGGCACAGGGCACTGAAGCTTTCTTT. Its translation: CASSLSVAQGTEAFF.

The J gene is TRBJ2-3, the V gene TRBV6-5; 8 nucleotides match TRBD2. V lost 5 bases and J lost 4; bases outside the gene matches: 8. The length of the CDR3 is 15 residues. Germline V lookup: CDR1 MNHEY, CDR2 SVGAGI. CDR3 protein: CASSPGRARADTQYF. CDR3 nucleotides: TGTGCCAGCAGTCCCGGGAGGGCCAGGGCAGATACGCAGTATTTT.

Turning to this clone: The junction departs from germline at one end; a sequencing error may be responsible. The chain carries TRBV30 and TRBJ2-7, with TRBD1 matching 7 bases. The germline gives CDR1 GTSNPN, CDR2 SVGIG (reference sequence). CDR3 length: 11 amino acids. CDR3 in amino acids: CAWSFGTVLHF. The CDR3 coding sequence is TGTGCCTGGAGTTTCGGGACAGTGCTCCACTTC.

This clone has just a few counts. The V call is TRBV4-3, the J call TRBJ2-7; TRBD2 matches at 9 bases. The V segment lost 2 bases and the J segment 4 bases; nucleotides outside the gene matches: 12. There are 17 residues in the CDR3. In germline, CDR1 is LGHNA, CDR2 YSLEER. CDR3: CASSQLPGLATPYEQYF. The DNA for the CDR3 is TGCGCCAGCAGCCAACTTCCGGGACTAGCTACGCCGTACGAGCAGTACTTC.